This T cell receptor beta chain derives from a study of beta chain features in type 1 diabetes. On the study more broadly: Over all samples combined, fewer than 140,000,000 sorted cells were examined.

The J segment lost 5 bases and the V segment lost 5 bases, leaving 8 bases of the junction unmatched. The CDR3 extends over 15 amino acids. Per the germline V gene, CDR1 is SGHTA and CDR2 is FQGNSA. Overall study findings and caveats: Researchers report that Type 1 diabetes patients had moderately but significantly shorter TCRB CDR3s across all four CD4+ subsets.

Regarding this clone: The antigen remains undetermined.

Reverse transcription of all isolated RNA meant that expressed TCRB transcripts were sequenced. Assay used: immunoSEQ multiplex PCR; TCRdb lists only in-frame clones, some missing. The repertoire includes 130,000 to 150,000 clones, 10% of them detected once, and less than 1.5% sits in the top ten. The chain joins TRBV7-2 to TRBJ2-2, with 7 bases fitting TRBD1. The specimen was naive CD4+ T cells from blood. The sequence came from a man aged 18 to 30 in good health. CDR3 bases: TGTGCCAGCAGCCGAGCAAGGGGGCGGACCGGGGAGCTGTTTTTT. Translation gives CASSRARGRTGELFF.